The 16 T cell receptor beta chains in this list originate from one sample, sequenced in a study of blood T cells in healthy people across ages. Primers used in a second PCR of about 6 to 12 cycles were a sample-barcoded 5' primer and a J-beta primer mix. MiXCR, run by TCRdb on the 5' RACE reads, gives a single entry per CDR3 protein. Of some 900,000 distinct CDR3 sequences detected, 45% to 50% appear once; the ten largest clones hold roughly 13%. The material sequenced was blood. The receptors were sampled from a man in his thirties or forties in good health.

The V call is TRBV4-1, the J call TRBJ1-1; D not certain. V was shortened by 2 bases and J by 0 bases, with 10 bases between the two germline ends. The germline gives CDR1 MGHRA, CDR2 YSYEKL. This CDR3 is 15 amino acids long. The CDR3 reads CASSQTGWLNTEAFF. In DNA, the CDR3 is TGCGCCAGCAGCCAAACGGGGTGGCTGAACACTGAAGCTTTCTTT.

The rearrangement joins TRBV27 to TRBJ2-1; D tentatively reads TRBD1 or TRBD2 (6 bases each). The CDR3 contains 14 residues. Trimming pared 4 bases from V and 5 bases from J, leaving 12 bases between. CDR1 is MNHEY and CDR2 is SMNVEV in the germline V gene (reference sequence). This chain's CDR3 is CASSYGGPHNEQFF. The CDR3 DNA sequence: TGTGCCAGCAGTTATGGGGGGCCTCACAATGAGCAGTTCTTC.

This clonotype was seen a handful of times. The V call is TRBV29-1, the J call TRBJ2-7, with D unresolved. Deletions cut 7 bases from V and 2 bases from J, with 9 bases between. The germline V gene encodes CDR1 SQVTM and CDR2 ANQGSEA. This CDR3 has 11 residues. The CDR3: CSATLAYEQYF. DNA for the CDR3: TGCAGCGCTACCTTGGCCTACGAGCAGTACTTC.

The chain has TRBV7-2 and TRBJ2-1; 13 bases line up with TRBD2. The CDR3 totals 16 residues. J was trimmed by 6 bases and V by 2 bases; bases with no gene match: 4. Germline V gene data show CDR1 as SGHTA and CDR2 as FQGNSA. CDR3 residues: CASSLPGLAGTNEQFF. The DNA of the CDR3 is TGTGCCAGCAGCTTACCGGGACTAGCGGGGACCAATGAGCAGTTCTTC. The full variable domain, in which reference TRBV7-2 and TRBJ2-1 provide the parts outside the CDR3, is GAGVSQSPSNKVTEKGKDVELRCDPISGHTALYWYRQSLGQGLEFLIYFQGNSAPDKSGLPSDRFSAERTGGSVSTLTIQRTQQEDSAVYLCASSLPGLAGTNEQFFGPGTRLTVL.

V gene TRBV20-1 combines with J gene TRBJ2-3; unclear D gene. Per the germline V gene, CDR1 is DFQATT and CDR2 is SNEGSKA (reference sequence). Trimming removed 7 bases from V and 0 bases from J, with 8 bases in between. The CDR3 totals 12 residues. The CDR3 DNA sequence: TGCAGTGGGCCAGAAAGCACAGATACGCAGTATTTT. Amino acid sequence: CSGPESTDTQYF.

The chain is built from TRBV9 and TRBJ2-3, with 11 bases aligning to TRBD2. CDR1 and CDR2 from the germline V gene are SGDLS and YYNGEE. V shed 4 bases, J shed 0 bases, and the junction held 4 bases outside the gene matches. The CDR3 sequence is 16 residues long. CDR3 nucleotide sequence: TGTGCCAGCAGCCCGGGACTAGCGGTGAGCACAGATACGCAGTATTTT. Translation: CASSPGLAVSTDTQYF. Full variable domain (outside the CDR3, taken from reference TRBV9 and TRBJ2-3): DSGVTQTPKHLITATGQRVTLRCSPRSGDLSVYWYQQSLDQGLQFLIQYYNGEERAKGNILERFSAQQFPDLHSELNLSSLELGDSALYFCASSPGLAVSTDTQYFGPGTRLTVL.

This clonotype was picked up a small number of times. The chain joins TRBV7-2 to TRBJ1-1; 8 nucleotides match TRBD1. Germline V gene data show CDR1 as SGHTA and CDR2 as FQGNSA. The CDR3 runs 15 residues. J lost 4 bases, V lost 5 bases, and 9 bases had no gene match. The CDR3 DNA sequence: TGTGCCAGCAGCGGCGGACAGGGATGGGGCACTGAAGCTTTCTTT. This translates into CASSGGQGWGTEAFF.

This clonotype was observed a few times. Germline and junction disagree at one end, which may indicate a read error. The chain joins TRBV20-1 to TRBJ2-5; 7 bases are shared with TRBD1. The CDR3 loop spans 14 amino acids. Germline CDR1 DFQATT, CDR2 SNEGSKA (reference sequence). The CDR3 DNA reads as TGCAGTACTAGGGCAGGGGGTTACCAAGAGACCCAGTACTTC. Its protein is CSTRAGGYQETQYF.

The chain is built from TRBV5-1 and TRBJ2-7, with a weak D call TRBD2 (5 bases). Trimming took 0 bases from V and 9 from J, leaving 7 bases between them. The CDR3 extends over 11 amino acids. The V gene's germline CDR1 is SGHRS and CDR2 YFSETQ. The CDR3 loop reads CASSLGSGQYF. The CDR3 coding sequence is TGCGCCAGCAGCTTGGGAAGCGGGCAGTACTTC.

This chain links TRBV25-1 with TRBJ2-1, with a tentative D call TRBD2 (6 bases). The germline V and J ends were trimmed by 4 bases and 3 bases, with 13 bases remaining between them. The CDR3 consists of 15 residues. Germline V gives CDR1 MGHDK, CDR2 SYGVNS. The CDR3 region is CASSAPPGVYNEQFF. The CDR3, as DNA: TGTGCCAGCAGTGCCCCACCGGGAGTCTACAATGAGCAGTTCTTC.

The rearrangement joins TRBV7-9 to TRBJ1-1, with 9 bases matching TRBD1. This CDR3 is built from 12 residues. Germline V gene lookup returns CDR1 SEHNR and CDR2 FQNEAQ (reference sequence). For the CDR3, the DNA is TGTAGTGCGGACAGGGGAGGTACTGAAGCTTTCTTT. Translated: CSADRGGTEAFF.

The chain links TRBV24-1 to TRBJ2-1; 11 bases are shared with TRBD2. V lost 9 bases, J lost 6 bases, and 9 bases stayed unmatched. The V gene's germline CDR1 is KGHDR and CDR2 SFDVKD. The length of the CDR3 is 15 residues. The CDR3 protein is CATSDGTSGTNEQFF. The DNA of the CDR3 is TGTGCCACCTCCGATGGGACTAGCGGAACCAATGAGCAGTTCTTC.

V is TRBV7-6 and J is TRBJ2-3, with D possibly TRBD1 on 5 matching bases. CDR3 size: 17 residues. V lost 2 bases, J lost 2 bases, and 17 bases lay in between. Looked up from germline, CDR1 is SGHVS and CDR2 is FNYEAQ. The CDR3, as DNA: TGTGCCAGCAGCTTACTACCAGGACAAGACATCACAGATACGCAGTATTTT. Protein product: CASSLLPGQDITDTQYF.

This clonotype was detected a few times. The rearrangement links TRBV6-5 to TRBJ2-5, with D possibly being TRBD2 (6 bases). This CDR3 has 14 residues. V was cut by 2 bases and J by 0 bases, with 7 bases left in between. Germline V gene sequence: CDR1 MNHEY, CDR2 SVGAGI. The CDR3 protein is CASSYGGYQETQYF. The CDR3 coding sequence is TGTGCCAGCAGTTACGGAGGGTACCAAGAGACCCAGTACTTC.

The CDR3 is CASREPYEQYF. CDR3 sequence (DNA): TGTGCCAGCAGGGAGCCATACGAGCAGTACTTC. The chain recombines TRBV6-1 with TRBJ2-4; D gene uncertain. The end of the DNA fits TRBJ2-7 better, so the J call may be wrong. In germline, CDR1 is MNHNS, CDR2 SASEGT. The CDR3 extends over 11 amino acids.

This clonotype was counted only a few times. The chain links TRBV7-2 to TRBJ2-7, with 13 bases that match TRBD2. V gave up 6 bases and J gave up 5 bases; unmatched junction bases: 7. Germline V gene sequence: CDR1 SGHTA, CDR2 FQGNSA. This CDR3 comprises 15 residues. The CDR3 loop is CASSLQGLAGDEQYF. The CDR3 nucleotides read TGTGCCAGCAGTCTACAAGGACTAGCGGGGGACGAGCAGTACTTC.